These T cell receptor beta chains were read from a single sample in a study of identical twins. TCRdb independently ran MiXCR on the 5' RACE reads; one entry per CDR3 protein. The data contain some 300,000 distinct CDR3 sequences, more than 9% of them seen just once; the ten biggest clones take up around 7.2%. The sample was also linked to a second study, of yellow fever vaccine responses in identical twins.

Source material: CD8+ T cells sorted from blood. All receptors derive from a woman under 30 in good health. Each CDR3 is given with its conserved first and last residue. The D gene is left open where the match is weak. Clone size is not always given. Where it is, it says once, few, many or a class for expanded clones.

size: -; D: TRBD1; V: TRBV6-1; J: TRBJ2-2; CDR3: CASSAIGQGGTGELFF; DNA: TGTGCCAGCAGTGCCATCGGACAGGGCGGCACCGGGGAGCTGTTTTTT
size: few; D: -; V: TRBV6-4; J: TRBJ1-3; CDR3: CASSDSGGSGNTIYF; DNA: TGTGCCAGCAGTGACTCGGGAGGCTCTGGAAACACCATATATTTT
size: few; D: TRBD1; V: TRBV6-1; J: TRBJ2-2; CDR3: CASRIGDFGTGVPGELFF; DNA: TGTGCCAGCCGAATTGGGGACTTCGGGACAGGGGTCCCCGGGGAGCTGTTTTTT
size: -; D: -; V: TRBV5-5; J: TRBJ2-3; CDR3: CASSLDPEFGSTDTQYF; DNA: TGTGCCAGCAGCTTGGATCCGGAGTTTGGGAGCACAGATACGCAGTATTTT
size: -; D: -; V: TRBV7-9; J: TRBJ1-2; CDR3: CASSLAFGYGYTF; DNA: TGTGCCAGCAGCTTAGCCTTCGGCTATGGCTACACCTTC
size: many; D: -; V: TRBV7-9; J: TRBJ2-1; CDR3: CASSLPGLVNEQFF; DNA: TGTGCCAGCAGCTTACCAGGATTGGTGAATGAGCAGTTCTTC
size: -; D: -; V: TRBV12-3/TRBV12-4; J: TRBJ2-1; CDR3: CASRAISYNEQFF; DNA: TGTGCCAGCAGAGCGATCTCCTACAATGAGCAGTTCTTC
size: -; D: TRBD2; V: TRBV27; J: TRBJ2-7; CDR3: CASSPQGLAVRDEQYF; DNA: TGTGCCAGCAGTCCGCAGGGACTAGCGGTCCGGGACGAGCAGTACTTC
size: -; D: TRBD2; V: TRBV7-9; J: TRBJ2-1; CDR3: CASSPRLSGYYNEQFF; DNA: TGTGCCAGCAGCCCTCGACTTAGCGGGTACTACAATGAGCAGTTCTTC
size: -; D: -; V: TRBV29-1; J: TRBJ1-1; CDR3: CSVNMNTEAFF; DNA: TGCAGCGTGAACATGAACACTGAAGCTTTCTTT
size: -; D: TRBD2; V: TRBV20-1; J: TRBJ2-3; CDR3: CSATWTSGTDTQYF; DNA: TGCAGTGCTACCTGGACTAGCGGCACAGATACGCAGTATTTT
size: few; D: TRBD1; V: TRBV28; J: TRBJ2-5; CDR3: CASSKRQGGQETQYF; DNA: TGTGCCAGCAGCAAAAGACAGGGGGGCCAAGAGACCCAGTACTTC
size: -; D: TRBD1; V: TRBV7-7; J: TRBJ2-5; CDR3: CASSSSLGQKETQYF; DNA: TGTGCCAGCAGCTCCTCTTTGGGACAGAAAGAGACCCAGTACTTC
size: -; D: TRBD2; V: TRBV5-1; J: TRBJ2-3; CDR3: CASSPREGNSGVTDTQYF; DNA: TGCGCCAGCAGCCCTCGTGAGGGGAATAGCGGGGTCACAGATACGCAGTATTTT
size: many; D: -; V: TRBV27; J: TRBJ2-6; CDR3: CASSLSGANVLTF; DNA: TGTGCCAGCAGTTTGTCAGGGGCCAACGTCCTGACTTTC
size: -; D: TRBD2; V: TRBV12-3/TRBV12-4; J: TRBJ2-5; CDR3: CASSLLGRETETQYF; DNA: TGTGCCAGCAGTTTATTAGGGAGGGAAACAGAGACCCAGTACTTC
size: many; D: -; V: TRBV5-5; J: TRBJ2-1; CDR3: CASSLGFCGNPGNEQFF; DNA: TGTGCCAGCAGCTTGGGTTTTTGCGGTAACCCAGGGAATGAGCAGTTCTTC
size: -; D: -; V: TRBV25-1; J: TRBJ1-5; CDR3: CASRAGANSNQPQHF; DNA: TGTGCCAGCAGGGCAGGGGCGAATAGCAATCAGCCCCAGCATTTT
size: few; D: -; V: TRBV9; J: TRBJ2-1; CDR3: CASSVGTGGEFF; DNA: TGTGCCAGCAGCGTAGGGACCGGCGGGGAGTTCTTC
size: many; D: -; V: TRBV6-1; J: TRBJ2-7; CDR3: CASSESDYEQYF; DNA: TGTGCCAGCAGTGAATCGGACTACGAGCAGTACTTC
size: -; D: -; V: TRBV27; J: TRBJ2-2; CDR3: CASSPEFTGELFF; DNA: TGTGCCAGCAGTCCGGAATTTACCGGGGAGCTGTTTTTT
size: few; D: -; V: TRBV7-9; J: TRBJ2-7; CDR3: CASSPPQETYEQYF; DNA: TGTGCCAGCAGCCCCCCGCAGGAAACCTACGAGCAGTACTTC
size: -; D: -; V: TRBV28; J: TRBJ1-2; CDR3: CASSLESSANYGYTF; DNA: TGTGCCAGCAGTTTAGAGTCCAGTGCTAACTATGGCTACACCTTC
size: -; D: -; V: TRBV19; J: TRBJ2-1; CDR3: CASRSAVSSYNEQFF; DNA: TGTGCCAGTAGATCAGCCGTGTCCTCCTACAATGAGCAGTTCTTC
size: -; D: TRBD2; V: TRBV9; J: TRBJ2-1; CDR3: CASSTAGSSYNEQFF; DNA: TGTGCCAGCAGCACAGCGGGGAGCTCCTACAATGAGCAGTTCTTC
size: few; D: -; V: TRBV3-1; J: TRBJ2-7; CDR3: CASSQVGGGVARSYEQYF; DNA: TGTGCCAGCAGCCAAGTCGGCGGAGGTGTAGCACGCTCCTACGAGCAGTACTTC
size: -; D: TRBD2; V: TRBV7-9; J: TRBJ2-1; CDR3: CASMGLAGGSSYNEQFF; DNA: TGTGCCAGCATGGGACTAGCGGGGGGGAGCTCCTACAATGAGCAGTTCTTC
size: many; D: -; V: TRBV11-2; J: TRBJ2-1; CDR3: CASSFNEQFF; DNA: TGTGCCAGCAGCTTCAATGAGCAGTTCTTC
size: medium-sized; D: -; V: TRBV6-1; J: TRBJ1-1; CDR3: CASSEALSMNTEAFF; DNA: TGTGCCAGCAGTGAAGCACTAAGTATGAACACTGAAGCTTTCTTT
size: many; D: TRBD1; V: TRBV28; J: TRBJ2-5; CDR3: CASSQTGVGGETQYF; DNA: TGTGCCAGCAGTCAGACAGGGGTTGGGGGGGAGACCCAGTACTTC
size: -; D: -; V: TRBV7-9; J: TRBJ2-1; CDR3: CASSGNQGPLYNEQFF; DNA: TGTGCCAGCAGCGGGAATCAGGGGCCCCTCTACAATGAGCAGTTCTTC